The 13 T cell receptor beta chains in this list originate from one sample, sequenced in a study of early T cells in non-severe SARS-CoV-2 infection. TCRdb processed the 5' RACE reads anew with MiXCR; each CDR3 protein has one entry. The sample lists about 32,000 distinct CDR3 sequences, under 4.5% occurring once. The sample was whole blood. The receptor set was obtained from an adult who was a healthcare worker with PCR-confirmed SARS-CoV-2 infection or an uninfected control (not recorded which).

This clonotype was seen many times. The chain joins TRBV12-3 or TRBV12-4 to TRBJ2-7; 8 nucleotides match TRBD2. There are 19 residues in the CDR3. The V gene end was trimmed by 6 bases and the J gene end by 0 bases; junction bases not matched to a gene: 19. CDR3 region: CASRRLSGRIAGSSYEQYF. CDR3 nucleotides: TGTGCCAGCAGGCGTCTCTCGGGAAGGATAGCGGGGTCCTCCTACGAGCAGTACTTC.

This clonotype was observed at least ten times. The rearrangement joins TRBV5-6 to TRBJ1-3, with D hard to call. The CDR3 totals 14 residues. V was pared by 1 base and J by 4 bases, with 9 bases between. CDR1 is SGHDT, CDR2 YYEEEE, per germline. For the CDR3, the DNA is TGTGCCAGCAGCTTGAGAGGGTTCGGAAACACCATATATTTT. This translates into CASSLRGFGNTIYF.

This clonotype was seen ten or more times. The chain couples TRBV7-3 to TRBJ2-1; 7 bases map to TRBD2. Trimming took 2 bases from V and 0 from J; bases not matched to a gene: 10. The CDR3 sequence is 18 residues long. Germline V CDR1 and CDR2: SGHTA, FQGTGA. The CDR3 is CASSLETSRRASYNEQFF. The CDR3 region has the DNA TGTGCCAGCAGCTTAGAGACTAGCCGGAGGGCCTCCTACAATGAGCAGTTCTTC. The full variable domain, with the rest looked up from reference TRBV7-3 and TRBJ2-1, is GAGVSQTPSNKVTEKGKYVELRCDPISGHTALYWYRQSLGQGPEFLIYFQGTGAADDSGLPNDRFFAVRPEGSVSTLKIQRTERGDSAVYLCASSLETSRRASYNEQFFGPGTRLTVL.

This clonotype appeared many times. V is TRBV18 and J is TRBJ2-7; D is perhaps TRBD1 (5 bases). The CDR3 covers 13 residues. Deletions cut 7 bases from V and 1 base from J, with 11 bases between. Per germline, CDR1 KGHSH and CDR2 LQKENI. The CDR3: CASCDRQSYEQYF. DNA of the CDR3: TGTGCCAGCTGTGACAGACAGTCCTACGAGCAGTACTTC.

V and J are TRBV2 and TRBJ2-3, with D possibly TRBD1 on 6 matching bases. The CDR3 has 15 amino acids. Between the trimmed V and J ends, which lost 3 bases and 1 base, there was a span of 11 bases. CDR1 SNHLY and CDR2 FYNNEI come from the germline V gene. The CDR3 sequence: CASSDVQGRTDTQYF. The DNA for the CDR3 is TGTGCCAGCAGTGACGTCCAGGGGCGCACAGATACGCAGTATTTT.

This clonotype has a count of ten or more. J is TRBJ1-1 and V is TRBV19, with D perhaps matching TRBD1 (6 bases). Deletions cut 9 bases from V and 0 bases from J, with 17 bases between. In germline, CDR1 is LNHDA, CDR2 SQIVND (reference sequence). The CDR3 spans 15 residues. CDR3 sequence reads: CASPGHHPMNTEAFF. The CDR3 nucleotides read TGTGCCAGCCCGGGACATCATCCGATGAACACTGAAGCTTTCTTT.

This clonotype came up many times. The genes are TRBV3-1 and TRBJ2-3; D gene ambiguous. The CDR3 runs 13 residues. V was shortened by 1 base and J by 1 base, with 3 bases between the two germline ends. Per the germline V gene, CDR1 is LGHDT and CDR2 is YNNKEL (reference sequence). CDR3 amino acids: CASSQGGTDTQYF. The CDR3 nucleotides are TGTGCCAGCAGCCAAGGCGGCACAGATACGCAGTATTTT.

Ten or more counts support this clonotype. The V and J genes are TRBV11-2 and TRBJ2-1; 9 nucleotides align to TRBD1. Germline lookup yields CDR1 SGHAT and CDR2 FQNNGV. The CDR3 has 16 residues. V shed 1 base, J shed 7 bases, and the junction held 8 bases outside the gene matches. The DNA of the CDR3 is TGTGCCAGCAGCTTAGGGAGGACAGGGGTTTCGAATGAGCAGTTCTTC. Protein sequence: CASSLGRTGVSNEQFF. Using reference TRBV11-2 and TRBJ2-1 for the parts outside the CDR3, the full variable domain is EAGVAQSPRYKIIEKRQSVAFWCNPISGHATLYWYQQILGQGPKLLIQFQNNGVVDDSQLPKDRFSAERLKGVDSTLKIQPAKLEDSAVYLCASSLGRTGVSNEQFFGPGTRLTVL.

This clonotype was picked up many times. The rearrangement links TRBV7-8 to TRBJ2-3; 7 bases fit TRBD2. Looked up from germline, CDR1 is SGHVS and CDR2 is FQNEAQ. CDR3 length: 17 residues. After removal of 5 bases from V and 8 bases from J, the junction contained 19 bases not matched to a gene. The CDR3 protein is CASSPLVAGVRRSTQYF. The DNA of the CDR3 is TGTGCCAGCAGCCCCCTCGTGGCGGGAGTTCGGCGGTCTACGCAGTATTTT. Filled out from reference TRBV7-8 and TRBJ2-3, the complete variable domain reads GAGVSQSPRYKVAKRGQDVALRCDPISGHVSLFWYQQALGQGPEFLTYFQNEAQLDKSGLPSDRFFAERPEGSVSTLKIQRTQQEDSAVYLCASSPLVAGVRRSTQYFGPGTRLTVL.

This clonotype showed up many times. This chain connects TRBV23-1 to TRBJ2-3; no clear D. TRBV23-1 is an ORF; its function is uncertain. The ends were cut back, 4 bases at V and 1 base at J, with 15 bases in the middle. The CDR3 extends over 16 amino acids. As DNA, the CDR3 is TGCGCCAGCAGTCCCCAACCAGTAGCAGGCACAGATACGCAGTATTTT. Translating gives CASSPQPVAGTDTQYF.

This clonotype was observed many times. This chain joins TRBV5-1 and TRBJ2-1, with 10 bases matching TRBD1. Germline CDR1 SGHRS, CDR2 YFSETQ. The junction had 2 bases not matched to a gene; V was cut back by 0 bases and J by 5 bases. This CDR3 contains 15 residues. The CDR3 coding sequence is TGCGCCAGCAGCTTGGGACAGGGGGCCCACAATGAGCAGTTCTTC. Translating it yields CASSLGQGAHNEQFF. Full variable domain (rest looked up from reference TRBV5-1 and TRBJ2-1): KAGVTQTPRYLIKTRGQQVTLSCSPISGHRSVSWYQQTPGQGLQFLFEYFSETQRNKGNFPGRFSGRQFSNSRSEMNVSTLELGDSALYLCASSLGQGAHNEQFFGPGTRLTVL.

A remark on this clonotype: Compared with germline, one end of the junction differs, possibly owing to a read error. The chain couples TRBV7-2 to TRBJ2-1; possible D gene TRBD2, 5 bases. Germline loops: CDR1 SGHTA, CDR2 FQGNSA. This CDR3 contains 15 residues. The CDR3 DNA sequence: TGTGCCAGCAGCTTAGAGGGAGTGTCCTACAATGAGCAGATCTTC. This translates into CASSLEGVSYNEQIF.

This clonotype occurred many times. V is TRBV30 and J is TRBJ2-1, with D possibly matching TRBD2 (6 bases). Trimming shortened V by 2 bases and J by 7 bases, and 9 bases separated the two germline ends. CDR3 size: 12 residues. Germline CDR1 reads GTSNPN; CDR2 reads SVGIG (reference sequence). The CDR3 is CAWSQAGNEQFF. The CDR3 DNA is TGTGCCTGGAGTCAGGCGGGAAATGAGCAGTTCTTC.